The rows below give T cell receptor beta chains drawn from one sample of a study of blood T cell repertoires in COVID-19. TCRdb's copy holds only in-frame clones and misses some; the assay was immunoSEQ multiplex PCR. The sample includes 45,000 to 55,000 clones, less than 95% seen only once; the top ten take approximately 3.4%. Material for sequencing was peripheral blood. These TCRs come from a human donor in a cohort sampled during active COVID-19. Both conserved end residues are part of each CDR3. Fields, in order: clone size, V gene, D gene, J gene, CDR3 protein, CDR3 DNA. D genes are given only for firm matches. The size of a clone is reported for some rows only, either as once, few or many, or as a class for expanded clones.

clone_size: few
v_call: TRBV2
d_call: TRBD1
j_call: TRBJ1-1
cdr3_aa: CASATGPGTEAFF
cdr3_nt: TGTGCCAGCGCGACAGGGCCGGGGACTGAAGCTTTCTTT

clone_size: -
v_call: TRBV15
d_call: -
j_call: TRBJ1-3
cdr3_aa: CATSRDATRNTIYF
cdr3_nt: TGTGCCACCAGCAGAGACGCTACGAGAAACACCATATATTTT

clone_size: -
v_call: TRBV21-1
d_call: -
j_call: TRBJ1-4
cdr3_aa: CASSRDRNEKLFF
cdr3_nt: TGTGCCAGCAGTAGGGACAGGAATGAAAAACTGTTTTTT

clone_size: -
v_call: TRBV7-9
d_call: TRBD1
j_call: TRBJ2-7
cdr3_aa: CASSLNQGAQYEQYF
cdr3_nt: TGTGCCAGCAGCTTAAACCAGGGGGCGCAATACGAGCAGTACTTC

clone_size: -
v_call: TRBV10-2
d_call: TRBD1
j_call: TRBJ1-5
cdr3_aa: CASADRSNQPQHF
cdr3_nt: TGCGCCAGCGCGGACAGGAGCAATCAGCCCCAGCATTTT

clone_size: once
v_call: TRBV29-1
d_call: -
j_call: TRBJ2-7
cdr3_aa: CSVVRGMYEQYF
cdr3_nt: TGCAGCGTTGTAAGGGGAATGTACGAGCAGTACTTC

clone_size: -
v_call: TRBV5-1
d_call: TRBD1
j_call: TRBJ2-1
cdr3_aa: CASSPGTGTVEQFF
cdr3_nt: TGCGCCAGCAGCCCCGGGACAGGTACCGTTGAGCAGTTCTTC

clone_size: -
v_call: TRBV27
d_call: TRBD2
j_call: TRBJ2-7
cdr3_aa: CASSSWGSGGLNYEQYF
cdr3_nt: TGTGCCAGCAGTTCTTGGGGTAGCGGGGGATTAAACTACGAGCAGTACTTC

clone_size: once
v_call: TRBV13
d_call: TRBD2
j_call: TRBJ2-2
cdr3_aa: CASSLRGGPGELFF
cdr3_nt: TGTGCCAGCAGCCTTCGGGGGGGACCCGGGGAGCTGTTTTTT

clone_size: -
v_call: TRBV24-1
d_call: -
j_call: TRBJ1-6
cdr3_aa: CATSDPPARNNSPLHF
cdr3_nt: TGTGCCACCAGTGACCCCCCGGCTAGGAATAATTCACCCCTCCACTTT

clone_size: -
v_call: TRBV7-6
d_call: TRBD1
j_call: TRBJ1-2
cdr3_aa: CASSLGGQGDGYTF
cdr3_nt: TGTGCCAGCAGCTTAGGGGGACAGGGCGATGGCTACACCTTC

clone_size: -
v_call: TRBV6-6
d_call: TRBD1
j_call: TRBJ2-5
cdr3_aa: CASRPGQGGETQYF
cdr3_nt: TGTGCCAGCAGACCGGGACAGGGTGGCGAGACCCAGTACTTC

clone_size: -
v_call: TRBV7-9
d_call: TRBD1
j_call: TRBJ1-6
cdr3_aa: CASSLATGTEGGRSPLHF
cdr3_nt: TGTGCCAGCAGCTTAGCGACAGGGACAGAGGGGGGACGTTCACCCCTCCACTTT

clone_size: -
v_call: TRBV10-2
d_call: -
j_call: TRBJ2-5
cdr3_aa: CASRQGLMETQYF
cdr3_nt: TGCGCCAGCAGACAGGGTCTTATGGAGACCCAGTACTTC

clone_size: -
v_call: TRBV9
d_call: TRBD1
j_call: TRBJ1-6
cdr3_aa: CASSVGDRSSYNSPLHF
cdr3_nt: TGTGCCAGCAGCGTAGGGGACAGGAGCTCCTATAATTCACCCCTCCACTTT

clone_size: -
v_call: TRBV10-3
d_call: -
j_call: TRBJ2-1
cdr3_aa: CATETGYNEQFF
cdr3_nt: TGTGCCACCGAGACAGGCTACAATGAGCAGTTCTTC

clone_size: -
v_call: TRBV30
d_call: TRBD1
j_call: TRBJ1-5
cdr3_aa: CAWSVQDRGRQPQHF
cdr3_nt: TGTGCCTGGAGTGTACAGGACAGGGGGCGTCAGCCCCAGCATTTT

clone_size: -
v_call: TRBV7-9
d_call: -
j_call: TRBJ1-5
cdr3_aa: CASSPWTGSNQPQHF
cdr3_nt: TGTGCCAGCAGCCCATGGACGGGGAGCAATCAGCCCCAGCATTTT

clone_size: -
v_call: TRBV4-1
d_call: -
j_call: TRBJ2-7
cdr3_aa: CASSQGVRSYEQYF
cdr3_nt: TGCGCCAGCAGCCAAGGTGTCAGATCCTACGAGCAGTACTTC

clone_size: once
v_call: TRBV29-1
d_call: TRBD2
j_call: TRBJ2-7
cdr3_aa: CSVVPALGLADVNEQYF
cdr3_nt: TGCAGCGTTGTCCCGGCGTTGGGACTAGCGGACGTCAACGAGCAGTACTTC

clone_size: -
v_call: TRBV3-1/TRBV3-2
d_call: -
j_call: TRBJ1-2
cdr3_aa: CASSHRAGYTF
cdr3_nt: TGTGCCAGCAGTCACAGGGCTGGCTACACCTTC

clone_size: -
v_call: TRBV27
d_call: -
j_call: TRBJ2-3
cdr3_aa: CASRSGALFTDTQYF
cdr3_nt: TGTGCCAGCAGGTCGGGAGCCTTATTCACAGATACGCAGTATTTT

clone_size: -
v_call: TRBV18
d_call: -
j_call: TRBJ1-1
cdr3_aa: CASSPGGGEITEAFF
cdr3_nt: TGTGCCAGCTCACCGGGTGGGGGCGAGATCACTGAAGCTTTCTTT

clone_size: -
v_call: TRBV30
d_call: -
j_call: TRBJ2-5
cdr3_aa: CAWSQGQETQYF
cdr3_nt: TGTGCCTGGAGTCAGGGCCAAGAGACCCAGTACTTC

clone_size: once
v_call: TRBV18
d_call: TRBD1
j_call: TRBJ1-3
cdr3_aa: CASSLLTGATSGNTIYF
cdr3_nt: TGTGCCAGCTCACTATTGACAGGGGCGACGTCTGGAAACACCATATATTTT

clone_size: -
v_call: TRBV5-1
d_call: TRBD1
j_call: TRBJ2-7
cdr3_aa: CASSLGSWDRGGEQYF
cdr3_nt: TGCGCCAGCAGCTTGGGGAGTTGGGACAGGGGTGGCGAGCAGTACTTC

clone_size: -
v_call: TRBV2
d_call: TRBD1
j_call: TRBJ2-7
cdr3_aa: CASSREGQSYEQYF
cdr3_nt: TGTGCCAGCAGTAGAGAGGGACAGTCCTACGAGCAGTACTTC

clone_size: -
v_call: TRBV28
d_call: TRBD2
j_call: TRBJ2-1
cdr3_aa: CASSSLAGGFYNEQFF
cdr3_nt: TGTGCCAGCAGTTCGTTAGCGGGAGGATTCTACAATGAGCAGTTCTTC

clone_size: -
v_call: TRBV5-4
d_call: TRBD1
j_call: TRBJ1-2
cdr3_aa: CASSTGRGRGYTF
cdr3_nt: TGTGCCAGCAGCACGGGCAGGGGGCGAGGCTACACCTTC

clone_size: -
v_call: TRBV11-1
d_call: -
j_call: TRBJ2-5
cdr3_aa: CASSLQYQETQYF
cdr3_nt: TGTGCCAGCAGCTTACAGTACCAAGAGACCCAGTACTTC

clone_size: -
v_call: TRBV29-1
d_call: -
j_call: TRBJ1-2
cdr3_aa: CSAEEGMSYGYTF
cdr3_nt: TGCAGCGCCGAGGAGGGGATGAGCTATGGCTACACCTTC

clone_size: -
v_call: TRBV5-6
d_call: -
j_call: TRBJ1-1
cdr3_aa: CASIGTADTEAFF
cdr3_nt: TGTGCCAGCATCGGGACTGCAGATACTGAAGCTTTCTTT

clone_size: -
v_call: TRBV28
d_call: -
j_call: TRBJ1-4
cdr3_aa: CASRSGPNEKLFF
cdr3_nt: TGTGCCAGCAGGTCAGGGCCGAATGAAAAACTGTTTTTT

clone_size: -
v_call: TRBV19
d_call: TRBD2
j_call: TRBJ2-5
cdr3_aa: CASSIGGVAGGRETQYF
cdr3_nt: TGTGCCAGTAGTATAGGGGGGGTAGCGGGAGGGAGAGAGACCCAGTACTTC

clone_size: -
v_call: TRBV29-1
d_call: TRBD1
j_call: TRBJ2-7
cdr3_aa: CSAGTGPPYEQYF
cdr3_nt: TGCAGCGCTGGGACAGGGCCCCCCTACGAGCAGTACTTC

clone_size: -
v_call: TRBV24-1
d_call: -
j_call: TRBJ2-2
cdr3_aa: CATTQGAGELFF
cdr3_nt: TGTGCCACCACCCAGGGTGCCGGGGAGCTGTTTTTT

clone_size: once
v_call: TRBV28
d_call: -
j_call: TRBJ2-7
cdr3_aa: CASSFRRSESYEQYF
cdr3_nt: TGTGCCAGCAGTTTCCGGCGGTCCGAATCCTACGAGCAGTACTTC

clone_size: -
v_call: TRBV5-1
d_call: -
j_call: TRBJ1-2
cdr3_aa: CASSSGLANYGYTF
cdr3_nt: TGCGCCAGCAGCTCAGGACTAGCTAACTATGGCTACACCTTC

clone_size: -
v_call: TRBV11-3
d_call: TRBD2
j_call: TRBJ2-1
cdr3_aa: CASSWGLAGEQFF
cdr3_nt: TGTGCCAGCAGCTGGGGACTAGCCGGTGAGCAGTTCTTC

clone_size: -
v_call: TRBV11-2
d_call: TRBD1
j_call: TRBJ2-1
cdr3_aa: CASSSARDREIGEQFF
cdr3_nt: TGTGCCAGCAGCTCCGCCCGGGACAGGGAGATAGGGGAGCAGTTCTTC

clone_size: -
v_call: TRBV27
d_call: -
j_call: TRBJ2-7
cdr3_aa: CASSLAGPYEQYF
cdr3_nt: TGTGCCAGCAGTTTAGCGGGACCCTACGAGCAGTACTTC

clone_size: -
v_call: TRBV12-5
d_call: -
j_call: TRBJ1-1
cdr3_aa: CASDLDGDGTEAFF
cdr3_nt: TGTGCTAGTGATTTGGACGGTGATGGCACTGAAGCTTTCTTT

clone_size: -
v_call: TRBV6-2/TRBV6-3
d_call: TRBD2
j_call: TRBJ2-7
cdr3_aa: CASTPASGSYEQYF
cdr3_nt: TGTGCCAGCACCCCTGCTAGCGGGAGTTACGAGCAGTACTTC

clone_size: -
v_call: TRBV9
d_call: TRBD1
j_call: TRBJ2-7
cdr3_aa: CASSSGTVPYEQYF
cdr3_nt: TGTGCCAGCAGTTCCGGGACAGTTCCTTACGAGCAGTACTTC

clone_size: -
v_call: TRBV5-1
d_call: TRBD2
j_call: TRBJ2-5
cdr3_aa: CASSAGGTTAKETQYF
cdr3_nt: TGCGCCAGCAGCGCCGGAGGGACTACGGCGAAAGAGACCCAGTACTTC

clone_size: few
v_call: TRBV5-1
d_call: -
j_call: TRBJ2-3
cdr3_aa: CASSLDTGSTDTQYF
cdr3_nt: TGCGCCAGCAGCTTGGACACAGGTAGCACAGATACGCAGTATTTT

clone_size: -
v_call: TRBV27
d_call: TRBD1
j_call: TRBJ1-1
cdr3_aa: CASSPGTGLEAFF
cdr3_nt: TGTGCCAGCAGTCCGGGGACAGGGCTTGAAGCTTTCTTT

clone_size: -
v_call: TRBV5-1
d_call: -
j_call: TRBJ2-1
cdr3_aa: CASSLAPGSSYNEQFF
cdr3_nt: TGCGCCAGCAGCTTGGCTCCGGGTAGCTCCTACAATGAGCAGTTCTTC

clone_size: few
v_call: TRBV24-1
d_call: -
j_call: TRBJ1-1
cdr3_aa: CATSDPGHNEAFF
cdr3_nt: TGTGCCACCAGTGACCCGGGACACAATGAAGCTTTCTTT

clone_size: -
v_call: TRBV10-3
d_call: -
j_call: TRBJ1-4
cdr3_aa: CAIMEGLGEKLFF
cdr3_nt: TGTGCCATCATGGAGGGTCTAGGCGAAAAACTGTTTTTT

clone_size: -
v_call: TRBV13
d_call: TRBD2
j_call: TRBJ2-3
cdr3_aa: CASSLYLRASGRSSTDTQYF
cdr3_nt: TGTGCCAGCAGCTTATACCTCAGGGCTAGCGGGAGGTCATCCACAGATACGCAGTATTTT

clone_size: -
v_call: TRBV4-1
d_call: -
j_call: TRBJ2-7
cdr3_aa: CASSQSPSSYEQYF
cdr3_nt: TGCGCCAGCAGCCAAAGCCCCTCGAGCTACGAGCAGTACTTC

clone_size: -
v_call: TRBV5-4
d_call: TRBD2
j_call: TRBJ2-3
cdr3_aa: CASSFQRELDTQYF
cdr3_nt: TGTGCCAGCAGCTTCCAGCGGGAGTTAGATACGCAGTATTTT

clone_size: once
v_call: TRBV28
d_call: -
j_call: TRBJ1-2
cdr3_aa: CASSFNPGGYTF
cdr3_nt: TGTGCCAGCAGTTTTAATCCCGGGGGCTACACCTTC